This TCR beta chain comes out of a study of Ad26.COV2.S vaccination and SARS-CoV-2 variants. Trimming took off 5 bases at V and 0 bases at J, with 11 bases between the two ends. The CDR3 runs to 15 residues. Germline CDR1 SNHLY, CDR2 FYNNEI. Study-level results: Researchers cautioned that TCR breadth and depth analyses may have underestimated total T cell responses.

Clones were read by immunoSEQ multiplex PCR, and TCRdb kept only the in-frame ones, dropping some. The profile shows about 350,000 clones, 92% of them singletons. Details on this clone: Its cognate antigen is unknown.

This clonotype was sampled from a human donor who had recovered from COVID-19. This material consisted of peripheral blood, taken after recovery from COVID-19. V is TRBV2 and J is TRBJ1-3; D unclear. Here the CDR3 DNA reads TGTGCCAGCAGTCACGAGGACTACTCTGGAAACACCATATATTTT. Translation: CASSHEDYSGNTIYF.